What follows are 6 T cell receptor beta chains derived from one specimen sequenced in a study of T-cell reconstitution after alpha-beta-depleted transplantation in children. A library of TCRbeta sequences, prepared with unique molecular identifiers, was generated. TCRdb recomputed calls from the PCR reads with MiXCR, one row per CDR3 protein. The sample contains hundreds of thousands of distinct CDR3 sequences, roughly a tenth of which appear only once. Sequences were derived from PBMCs, sampled before TCRalphabeta/CD19-depleted stem cell transplant. The receptors derive from a child under two years old with acute myeloid leukemia, due to receive a stem cell transplant.

This clonotype appeared once. The chain uses TRBV7-3 and TRBJ2-1; D is unclear. This CDR3 spans 12 amino acids. V was pared by 5 bases and J by 9 bases, with 11 bases between. Germline lookup yields CDR1 SGHTA and CDR2 FQGTGA. CDR3 bases: TGTGCCAGCAGCGCCAACAGTGGTGAGCAGTTCTTC. Translation gives CASSANSGEQFF.

This clonotype showed up many times. The chain carries TRBV5-1 and TRBJ1-2; D not certain. There are 13 residues in the CDR3. Trimming took 2 bases from V and 1 from J, leaving 6 bases between them. Per germline, CDR1 SGHRS and CDR2 YFSETQ. CDR3 in DNA: TGCGCCAGCAGCTTTGGCAGTAACTATGGCTACACCTTC. Protein: CASSFGSNYGYTF.

The chain recombines TRBV4-2 with TRBJ2-3; 14 bases agree with TRBD2. Per germline, CDR1 LGHNA and CDR2 YNFKEQ. The V segment lost 4 bases and the J segment 4 bases; nucleotides outside the gene matches: 4. The CDR3 runs 16 residues. CDR3 amino acids: CASSPGLAGGSDTQYF. CDR3 in DNA: TGTGCCAGCAGCCCCGGACTAGCGGGAGGTTCAGATACGCAGTATTTT.

This clonotype came up many times. The chain links TRBV4-2 to TRBJ2-1; D might be TRBD2 (6 bases). Per germline, CDR1 LGHNA and CDR2 YNFKEQ. This CDR3 region has 15 residues. With 0 bases removed from V and 0 bases from J, the gap between germline ends came to 6 bases. In DNA, the CDR3 is TGTGCCAGCAGCCAAGACGGGAGCTCCTACAATGAGCAGTTCTTC. It translates to CASSQDGSSYNEQFF.

This clonotype came up many times. The rearrangement links TRBV10-3 to TRBJ2-7; 8 bases fit TRBD1. Germline V gene sequence: CDR1 ENHRY, CDR2 SYGVKD. The length of the CDR3 is 15 residues. Trimming cost V 0 bases and J 0 bases; bases outside gene matches: 1. CDR3 region: CAISESDRASYEQYF. The CDR3 nucleotides read TGTGCCATCAGTGAGTCGGACAGGGCCTCCTACGAGCAGTACTTC.

This clonotype appeared many times. The genes are TRBV7-2 and TRBJ1-2, with a tentative D call TRBD1 (5 bases). V was clipped by 5 bases and J by 1 base, with 11 bases between them. CDR3 length equals 14 residues. Germline CDR1 reads SGHTA; CDR2 reads FQGNSA. CDR3 nucleotide sequence: TGTGCCAGCAGCCGGGGACGAAATAACTATGGCTACACCTTC. Translation gives CASSRGRNNYGYTF.